This TCR beta chain was documented in a study of T cells after yellow fever vaccination. The 5'RACE template-switching step produced TCR cDNA and added a universal primer site and UMIs. TCRdb analysed the 5' RACE reads with MiXCR anew, one entry per CDR3 protein. The sample contains about 220,000 distinct CDR3 sequences, about 7% of which appear only once. This clonotype was seen many times. V lost 2 bases to trimming and J lost 5 bases; unmatched junction nucleotides: 2. The germline gives CDR1 SGHRS, CDR2 YFSETQ. There are 15 residues in the CDR3. Specimen: CD4+ T cells sorted from PBMCs, collected on the day of the yellow fever booster vaccination. The chain couples TRBV5-1 to TRBJ2-2; 11 positions match TRBD2. The TCR originated in a man aged 25-40 years who received the YFV17D yellow fever vaccine. The CDR3 DNA reads TGCGCCAGCAGCTTAACTAGCGGGAGAACCGGGGAGCTGTTTTTT. Protein: CASSLTSGRTGELFF. The entire variable domain, with the rest obtained from reference TRBV5-1 and TRBJ2-2, is as follows: KAGVTQTPRYLIKTRGQQVTLSCSPISGHRSVSWYQQTPGQGLQFLFEYFSETQRNKGNFPGRFSGRQFSNSRSEMNVSTLELGDSALYLCASSLTSGRTGELFFGEGSRLTVL.